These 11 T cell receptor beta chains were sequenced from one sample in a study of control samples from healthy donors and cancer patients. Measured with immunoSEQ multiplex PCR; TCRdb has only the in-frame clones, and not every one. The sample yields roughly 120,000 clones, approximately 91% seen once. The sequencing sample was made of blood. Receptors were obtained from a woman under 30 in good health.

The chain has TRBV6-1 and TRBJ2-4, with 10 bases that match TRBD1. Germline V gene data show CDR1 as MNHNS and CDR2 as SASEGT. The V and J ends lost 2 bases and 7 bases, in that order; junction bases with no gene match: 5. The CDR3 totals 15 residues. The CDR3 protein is CASSEWRTGGNIQYF. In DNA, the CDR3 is TGTGCCAGCAGTGAATGGCGGACAGGGGGGAACATTCAGTACTTC.

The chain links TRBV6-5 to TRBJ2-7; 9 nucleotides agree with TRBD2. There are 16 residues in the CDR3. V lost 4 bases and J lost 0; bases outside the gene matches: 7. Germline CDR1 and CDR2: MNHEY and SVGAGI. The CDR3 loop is CASSSRLAESSYEQYF. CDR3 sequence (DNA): TGTGCCAGCAGTTCAAGACTAGCGGAGAGCTCCTACGAGCAGTACTTC.

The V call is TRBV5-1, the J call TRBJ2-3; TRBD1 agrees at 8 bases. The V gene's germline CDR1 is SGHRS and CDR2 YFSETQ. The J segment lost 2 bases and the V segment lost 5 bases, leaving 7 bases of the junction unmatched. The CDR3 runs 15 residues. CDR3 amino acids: CASRFGQGPTDTQYF. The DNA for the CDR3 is TGCGCCAGCAGGTTCGGACAGGGCCCCACAGATACGCAGTATTTT.

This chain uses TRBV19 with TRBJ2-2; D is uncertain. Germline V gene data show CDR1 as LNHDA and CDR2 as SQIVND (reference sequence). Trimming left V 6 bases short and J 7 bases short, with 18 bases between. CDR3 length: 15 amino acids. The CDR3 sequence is CASRPLSRVGGELFF. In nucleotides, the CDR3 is TGTGCCAGTAGACCCCTCTCCCGCGTGGGCGGGGAGCTGTTTTTT.

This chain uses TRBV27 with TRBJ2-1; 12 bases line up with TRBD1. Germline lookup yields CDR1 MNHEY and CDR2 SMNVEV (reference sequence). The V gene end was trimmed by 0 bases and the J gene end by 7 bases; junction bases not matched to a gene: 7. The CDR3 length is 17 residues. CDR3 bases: TGTGCCAGCAGTTTATCGGGGGACAGGGGGCCTTTGAATGAGCAGTTCTTC. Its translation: CASSLSGDRGPLNEQFF.

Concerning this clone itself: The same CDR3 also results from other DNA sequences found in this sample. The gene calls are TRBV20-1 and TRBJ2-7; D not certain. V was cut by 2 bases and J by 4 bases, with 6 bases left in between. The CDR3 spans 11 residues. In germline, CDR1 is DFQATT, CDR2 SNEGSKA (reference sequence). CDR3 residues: CSARRSYEQYF. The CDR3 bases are TGCAGTGCTAGAAGGAGTTACGAGCAGTACTTC.

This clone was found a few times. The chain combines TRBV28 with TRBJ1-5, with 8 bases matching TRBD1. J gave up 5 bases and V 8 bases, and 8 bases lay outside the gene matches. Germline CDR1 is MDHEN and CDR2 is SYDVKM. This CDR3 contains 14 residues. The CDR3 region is CASAGQARHQPQHF. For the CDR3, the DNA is TGTGCCAGCGCGGGACAGGCAAGACATCAGCCCCAGCATTTT.

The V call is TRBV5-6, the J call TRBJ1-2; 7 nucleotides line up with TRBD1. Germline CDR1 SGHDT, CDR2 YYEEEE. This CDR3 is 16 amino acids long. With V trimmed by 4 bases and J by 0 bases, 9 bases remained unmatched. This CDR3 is CASSQTPGGTNYGYTF. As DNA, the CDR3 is TGTGCCAGCAGCCAAACCCCAGGGGGGACTAACTATGGCTACACCTTC.

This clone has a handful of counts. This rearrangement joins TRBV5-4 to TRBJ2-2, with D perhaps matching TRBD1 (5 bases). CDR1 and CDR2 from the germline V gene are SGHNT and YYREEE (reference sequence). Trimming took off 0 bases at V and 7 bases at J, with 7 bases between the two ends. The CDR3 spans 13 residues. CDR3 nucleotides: TGTGCCAGCAGCTTGGCCAGGGACGGGGAGCTGTTTTTT. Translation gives CASSLARDGELFF.

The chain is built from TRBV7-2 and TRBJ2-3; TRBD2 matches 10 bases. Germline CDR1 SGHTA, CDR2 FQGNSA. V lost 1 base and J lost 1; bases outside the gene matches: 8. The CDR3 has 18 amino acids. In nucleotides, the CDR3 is TGTGCCAGCAGCTTAGAAACCCTAGCGGGAGTTCGCACAGATACGCAGTATTTT. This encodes CASSLETLAGVRTDTQYF.

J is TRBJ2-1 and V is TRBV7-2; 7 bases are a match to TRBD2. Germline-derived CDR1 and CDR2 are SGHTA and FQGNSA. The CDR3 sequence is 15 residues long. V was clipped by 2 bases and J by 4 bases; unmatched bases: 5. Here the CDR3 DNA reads TGTGCCAGCAGCTTACGGGCTAGCGGTTACAATGAGCAGTTCTTC. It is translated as CASSLRASGYNEQFF. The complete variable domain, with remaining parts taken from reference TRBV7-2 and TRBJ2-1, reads GAGVSQSPSNKVTEKGKDVELRCDPISGHTALYWYRQSLGQGLEFLIYFQGNSAPDKSGLPSDRFSAERTGGSVSTLTIQRTQQEDSAVYLCASSLRASGYNEQFFGPGTRLTVL.